A single sample gave rise to the 9 T cell receptor beta chains below, sequenced in a study of cytotoxic CD8 clonotypes in ibrutinib-treated CLL (dated by TCRdb to about 2021). The time point label corresponds to: 20 to 25 months on ibrutinib. Library preparation was by the immunoSEQ multiplex PCR assay. The immuneACCESS repertoire file appears here via TCRdb, limited to in-frame rearrangements. These files lack a portion of the clones; in checked studies, under half of the deficit traces to unresolved V genes, and the cause of the others is not known. For this sample there are some 120,000 clones; 80% to 90% appear just once. 3% to 4% of the sample belongs to the ten largest clones. This specimen was PBMCs, taken after 24 months of ibrutinib treatment. The receptors stem from a human donor with chronic lymphocytic leukemia.

The chain carries TRBV6-5 and TRBJ2-3; D may match TRBD1 or TRBD2 (5 bases each). Germline CDR1 and CDR2: MNHEY and SVGAGI. V was clipped by 6 bases and J by 4 bases, with 11 bases between them. The CDR3 is made up of 13 amino acids. The CDR3, as DNA: TGTGCCAGCAGCGGGACGTCGGCAGATACGCAGTATTTT. Its translation: CASSGTSADTQYF.

The CDR3 region is CASSQQVRGGGGNTEAFF. As DNA, the CDR3 is TGCGCCAGCAGCCAACAAGTCCGGGGGGGAGGAGGGAACACTGAAGCTTTCTTT. J is TRBJ1-1 and V is TRBV4-1; perhaps TRBD1 as D (5 bases). V lost 2 bases and J lost 1, with 20 bases in between. Germline loops: CDR1 MGHRA, CDR2 YSYEKL. This CDR3 has 18 residues.

The V and J genes are TRBV27 and TRBJ1-1; the D gene is possibly TRBD1 (6 bases). The length of the CDR3 is 15 residues. V lost 2 bases and J lost 4, with 14 bases in between. Germline V gene data show CDR1 as MNHEY and CDR2 as SMNVEV (reference sequence). For the CDR3, the DNA is TGTGCCAGCAGTTTAGGGGGGGGCTGGACCACTGAAGCTTTCTTT. Protein: CASSLGGGWTTEAFF.

The CDR3 DNA follows: TGTGCCAGCAGCGGATTAGATGAGCAGTTCTTC. It translates to CASSGLDEQFF. The chain recombines TRBV9 with TRBJ2-1; D is undetermined. V lost 3 bases and J 8 bases, leaving 6 bases between the germline ends. CDR3 length equals 11 residues. Looked up from germline, CDR1 is SGDLS and CDR2 is YYNGEE.

The rearrangement links TRBV5-4 to TRBJ1-6; 9 nucleotides match TRBD1. This CDR3 is 17 amino acids long. The J segment lost 7 bases and the V segment lost 0 bases, leaving 8 bases of the junction unmatched. Germline loops: CDR1 SGHNT, CDR2 YYREEE (reference sequence). This CDR3 reads CASSLGGQGAVNSPLHF. CDR3 in DNA: TGTGCCAGCAGCTTGGGGGGACAGGGAGCAGTCAATTCACCCCTCCACTTT.

CDR3 bases: TGTGCCTGGAGTGGGCCCGGCGAGCAGTACTTC. This translates into CAWSGPGEQYF. The rearrangement uses TRBV30 and TRBJ2-7; unclear D gene. Germline assignment: CDR1 GTSNPN and CDR2 SVGIG (reference sequence). The CDR3 runs 11 residues. V lost 1 base to trimming and J lost 6 bases, with 7 bases between them.

The chain links TRBV5-1 to TRBJ2-2, with a possible D match to TRBD2 (6 bases). The V end was cut by 0 bases, the J end by 5 bases, with 20 bases between. The CDR3 sequence is 18 residues long. Germline assignment: CDR1 SGHRS and CDR2 YFSETQ. Written as DNA, the CDR3 is TGCGCCAGCAGCTTGGGCGGAGGGGCCCTATCGGGGACCGGGGAGCTGTTTTTT. Protein: CASSLGGGALSGTGELFF. Full variable domain (rest looked up from reference TRBV5-1 and TRBJ2-2): KAGVTQTPRYLIKTRGQQVTLSCSPISGHRSVSWYQQTPGQGLQFLFEYFSETQRNKGNFPGRFSGRQFSNSRSEMNVSTLELGDSALYLCASSLGGGALSGTGELFFGEGSRLTVL.

The table lists this clone with a count of one. The chain is built from TRBV25-1 and TRBJ1-4; a weak D match, TRBD1 (6 bases). CDR1 MGHDK and CDR2 SYGVNS come from the germline V gene. Trimming stripped 3 bases from V and 7 bases from J, with 15 bases between. The CDR3 runs to 15 residues. The CDR3 DNA follows: TGTGCCAGCAGTGACGCGGGGACATCCTTTGAAAAACTGTTTTTT. Amino acids: CASSDAGTSFEKLFF.

This chain connects TRBV28 to TRBJ1-6; TRBD1 aligns across 11 bases. Germline assignment: CDR1 MDHEN and CDR2 SYDVKM. This CDR3 comprises 22 residues. Germline trimming cut 5 bases from V and 0 bases from J; bases unmatched to any gene: 18. The CDR3 DNA sequence: TGTGCCAGCAGTCCTCCTCTGCGGACCACCGGGACAGGGGGCTCCTATAATTCACCCCTCCACTTT. Amino acid sequence: CASSPPLRTTGTGGSYNSPLHF.